The next 22 T cell receptor beta chains were all read from a single sample in a study of T-cell reconstitution after alpha-beta-depleted transplantation in children. TCRbeta library preparation incorporated unique molecular identifiers. Using its own MiXCR run on the PCR reads, TCRdb lists one record per CDR3 protein. The table shows about 200,000 distinct CDR3 sequences, with roughly 6.3% occurring only once. Sequences were derived from PBMCs, sampled before TCRalphabeta/CD19-depleted stem cell transplant. The source is a girl under three years old with combined immunodeficiency, due to receive a stem cell transplant.

The sample holds many counts of this clonotype. This chain uses TRBV28 with TRBJ2-7, with D perhaps matching TRBD2 (6 bases). Trimming stripped 5 bases from V and 12 bases from J, with 32 bases between. Germline lookup yields CDR1 MDHEN and CDR2 SYDVKM. This CDR3 spans 17 amino acids. This chain's CDR3 is CASSPTRGGPEKSLRYF. Written as DNA, the CDR3 is TGTGCCAGCAGTCCCACCCGGGGAGGCCCAGAAAAAAGCCTGCGGTACTTC.

This clonotype appeared many times. J is TRBJ1-2 and V is TRBV19, with D tentatively TRBD1 (5 bases). Germline V gene lookup returns CDR1 LNHDA and CDR2 SQIVND (reference sequence). The length of the CDR3 is 15 residues. V gave up 9 bases and J gave up 0 bases, with 17 bases separating them. For the CDR3, the DNA is TGTGCCAGCCTTGGGACGTTCTACCCTAACTATGGCTACACCTTC. Translation gives CASLGTFYPNYGYTF. The variable domain in full, completed from reference TRBV19 and TRBJ1-2, reads DGGITQSPKYLFRKEGQNVTLSCEQNLNHDAMYWYRQDPGQGLRLIYYSQIVNDFQKGDIAEGYSVSREKKESFPLTVTSAQKNPTAFYLCASLGTFYPNYGYTFGSGTRLTVV.

Many counts were recorded for this clonotype. The chain couples TRBV7-2 to TRBJ2-2, with D unclear. Germline CDR1 is SGHTA and CDR2 is FQGNSA. CDR3 size: 14 residues. Trimming took 5 bases from V and 0 from J, leaving 7 bases between them. This CDR3 is CASSTTANTGELFF. The CDR3 bases are TGTGCCAGCAGCACGACCGCGAACACCGGGGAGCTGTTTTTT.

This clonotype was recorded many times. The V call is TRBV11-1, the J call TRBJ2-7; no clear D gene. The CDR3 runs 11 residues. V lost 5 bases to trimming and J lost 3 bases, with 5 bases between them. The germline gives CDR1 SGHAT, CDR2 FQDESV (reference sequence). The CDR3 DNA follows: TGTGCCAGCAGCACGATCTACGAGCAGTACTTC. Amino acid sequence: CASSTIYEQYF. Drawing the rest from reference TRBV11-1 and TRBJ2-7, the complete variable domain is EAEVAQSPRYKITEKSQAVAFWCDPISGHATLYWYRQILGQGPELLVQFQDESVVDDSQLPKDRFSAERLKGVDSTLKIQPAELGDSAMYLCASSTIYEQYFGPGTRLTVT.

In its sample, this clonotype was seen many times. The chain links TRBV27 to TRBJ2-1, with unresolved D. The CDR3 has 15 residues. Germline-derived CDR1 and CDR2 are MNHEY and SMNVEV (reference sequence). The ends were cut back, 2 bases at V and 1 base at J, with 9 bases in the middle. The CDR3 bases are TGTGCCAGCAGTTTACCCCCCTTTTCCTACAATGAGCAGTTCTTC. Residues: CASSLPPFSYNEQFF.

This clonotype has a count of ten or more. The J gene is TRBJ2-7, the V gene TRBV27; TRBD1 might be the D (6 bases). Deletions cut 4 bases from V and 3 bases from J, with 19 bases between. Per the germline V gene, CDR1 is MNHEY and CDR2 is SMNVEV (reference sequence). CDR3 length: 16 residues. The CDR3 sequence: CASSSYQGSGIYEQYF. The CDR3 nucleotides read TGTGCCAGCAGTTCGTACCAGGGGTCGGGGATCTACGAGCAGTACTTC.

This clonotype was seen only a few times. Mismatch with germline at one junction end may stem from a read error. This chain links TRBV3-1 with TRBJ2-1; D unclear. CDR1 and CDR2 from the germline V gene are LGHDT and YNNKEL (reference sequence). The CDR3 sequence is 17 residues long. CDR3 protein: CACSKEVSPSSYNEQFF. The CDR3 nucleotides read TGTGCCTGCAGCAAAGAGGTCTCACCGAGCTCCTACAATGAGCAGTTCTTC.

This clonotype was observed many times. The chain is built from TRBV12-3 or TRBV12-4 and TRBJ2-7; 8 bases match TRBD2. J was trimmed by 0 bases and V by 3 bases; bases with no gene match: 4. This CDR3 spans 15 amino acids. Written as DNA, the CDR3 is TGTGCCAGCAGTTTTAGCGGGGACTCCTCCTACGAGCAGTACTTC. Its protein product is CASSFSGDSSYEQYF.

In its sample, this clonotype was seen many times. The chain employs TRBV5-1 and TRBJ2-1; tentative D call: TRBD2 (6 bases). The V end was cut by 4 bases, the J end by 10 bases, with 21 bases between. In germline, CDR1 is SGHRS, CDR2 YFSETQ. There are 15 residues in the CDR3. DNA for the CDR3: TGCGCCAGCAGCCTCGGGACTGGAGCACAAGGGGAGCAGTTCTTC. Protein sequence: CASSLGTGAQGEQFF.

This clonotype was counted a few times. CDR3 DNA: TGTGCCAGCAGCCCCCCGTTCACCGGGGAGCTGTTTTTT. Residues: CASSPPFTGELFF. This chain links TRBV4-2 with TRBJ2-2; no firm D call. The CDR3 is 13 amino acids. CDR1 is LGHNA and CDR2 is YNFKEQ in the germline V gene. Trimming took off 4 bases at V and 4 bases at J, with 7 bases between the two ends.

This clonotype was recorded many times. V usage is TRBV12-3 or TRBV12-4 and J usage is TRBJ2-2; 9 bases fit TRBD1. This CDR3 is built from 15 residues. The V gene end was trimmed by 3 bases and the J gene end by 6 bases; junction bases not matched to a gene: 5. This CDR3 reads CASSFTYRGPGELFF. The CDR3, as DNA: TGTGCCAGCAGTTTCACTTACAGGGGGCCCGGGGAGCTGTTTTTT.

This clonotype was recorded at least ten times. V usage is TRBV29-1 and J usage is TRBJ2-3; TRBD2 matches 7 bases. Germline V lookup: CDR1 SQVTM, CDR2 ANQGSEA. The CDR3 covers 12 residues. With V trimmed by 1 base and J by 11 bases, 6 bases remained unmatched. The CDR3 protein is CSVEGRGNGQYF. The CDR3 DNA follows: TGCAGCGTTGAAGGGCGGGGGAACGGGCAGTATTTT.

This clonotype was seen at least ten times. This chain uses TRBV27 with TRBJ1-2; TRBD1 matches at 8 bases. This CDR3 region has 16 residues. V gave up 0 bases and J gave up 4 bases; unmatched junction bases: 7. Germline CDR1 reads MNHEY; CDR2 reads SMNVEV (reference sequence). CDR3 residues: CASSLSWTGTGYGYTF. The CDR3 coding sequence is TGTGCCAGCAGTTTATCTTGGACAGGGACGGGCTATGGCTACACCTTC.

This clonotype was counted many times. V gene TRBV29-1 combines with J gene TRBJ2-2, with D perhaps TRBD2 (6 bases). Germline V CDR1 and CDR2: SQVTM, ANQGSEA. The CDR3 runs 12 residues. V lost 6 bases, J lost 7 bases, and 12 bases lay in between. CDR3 DNA: TGCAGCGTGAAGGAGGGGATCGGGGAGCTGTTTTTT. It is translated as CSVKEGIGELFF.

This clonotype was detected ten times or more. The rearrangement joins TRBV5-4 to TRBJ2-5; TRBD2 might be the D (6 bases). The CDR3 length is 14 residues. Germline V gene sequence: CDR1 SGHNT, CDR2 YYREEE (reference sequence). V shed 4 bases and J shed 2 bases, with 12 bases lying between them. In DNA, the CDR3 is TGTGCCAGCAGCCCGCTGGGACTTCAAGAGACCCAGTACTTC. Translated, it gives CASSPLGLQETQYF.

The sample holds many counts of this clonotype. The CDR3 reads CSARDLSGGLTGELFF. The CDR3 DNA reads as TGCAGTGCTAGAGATCTTAGCGGGGGGCTCACCGGGGAGCTGTTTTTT. J is TRBJ2-2 and V is TRBV20-1, with 10 bases aligning to TRBD2. CDR1 is DFQATT, CDR2 SNEGSKA, per germline (reference sequence). The CDR3 consists of 16 residues. The V and J ends lost 0 bases and 4 bases, in that order; junction bases with no gene match: 5.

CDR3 residues: CASSLGPGNYGYTF. CDR3 DNA sequence: TGTGCCAGCAGCTTAGGCCCAGGAAACTATGGCTACACCTTC. The chain links TRBV11-2 to TRBJ1-2; D is uncertain. In germline, CDR1 is SGHAT, CDR2 FQNNGV. V lost 1 base and J lost 2, with 8 bases in between. There are 14 residues in the CDR3.

This clonotype was seen repeatedly, ten times or more. The chain combines TRBV29-1 with TRBJ1-2; TRBD1 aligns across 8 bases. Looked up from germline, CDR1 is SQVTM and CDR2 is ANQGSEA. V lost 3 bases to trimming and J lost 5 bases; unmatched junction nucleotides: 11. The CDR3 length is 15 residues. The DNA of the CDR3 is TGCAGCGTTGATTCCAGGGGGCGGCTCGAATATGGCTACACCTTC. It specifies CSVDSRGRLEYGYTF.

There are many counts of this clonotype. The chain is built from TRBV4-3 and TRBJ2-7; 7 nucleotides line up with TRBD2. The CDR3 loop spans 16 amino acids. Germline assignment: CDR1 LGHNA and CDR2 YSLEER. V was clipped by 1 base and J by 2 bases; unmatched bases: 8. The CDR3 loop is CASSQGVAGATYEQYF. The CDR3 coding sequence is TGCGCCAGCAGCCAAGGCGTAGCGGGCGCTACCTACGAGCAGTACTTC.

At least ten counts were recorded for this clonotype. The chain has TRBV28 and TRBJ2-7; weak D call: TRBD1 (6 bases). The CDR3 consists of 15 residues. V was trimmed by 3 bases and J by 0 bases, leaving 12 bases between them. Germline V gives CDR1 MDHEN, CDR2 SYDVKM. The DNA for the CDR3 is TGTGCCAGCAGTTTTGGGGGCAACGACTCCTACGAGCAGTACTTC. It codes for CASSFGGNDSYEQYF.

This clonotype was found many times. The chain is built from TRBV28 and TRBJ2-7; D possibly corresponds to TRBD1 (5 bases). The CDR3 runs to 18 residues. V was cut by 6 bases and J by 3 bases, with 27 bases left in between. Germline V gene data show CDR1 as MDHEN and CDR2 as SYDVKM. The CDR3: CASRGLFQTATLNYEQYF. In DNA, the CDR3 is TGTGCCAGCAGAGGGTTGTTCCAGACAGCCACCTTAAACTACGAGCAGTACTTC.

This clonotype was detected many times. This chain uses TRBV24-1 with TRBJ2-2; 9 nucleotides line up with TRBD1. Unmatched junction bases numbered 9, after V lost 1 base and J lost 4 bases. The V gene's germline CDR1 is KGHDR and CDR2 SFDVKD. The CDR3 runs to 18 residues. CDR3 protein: CATSDFFPGQGSTGELFF. The CDR3 nucleotides read TGTGCCACCAGTGATTTCTTTCCAGGACAGGGGAGCACCGGGGAGCTGTTTTTT.